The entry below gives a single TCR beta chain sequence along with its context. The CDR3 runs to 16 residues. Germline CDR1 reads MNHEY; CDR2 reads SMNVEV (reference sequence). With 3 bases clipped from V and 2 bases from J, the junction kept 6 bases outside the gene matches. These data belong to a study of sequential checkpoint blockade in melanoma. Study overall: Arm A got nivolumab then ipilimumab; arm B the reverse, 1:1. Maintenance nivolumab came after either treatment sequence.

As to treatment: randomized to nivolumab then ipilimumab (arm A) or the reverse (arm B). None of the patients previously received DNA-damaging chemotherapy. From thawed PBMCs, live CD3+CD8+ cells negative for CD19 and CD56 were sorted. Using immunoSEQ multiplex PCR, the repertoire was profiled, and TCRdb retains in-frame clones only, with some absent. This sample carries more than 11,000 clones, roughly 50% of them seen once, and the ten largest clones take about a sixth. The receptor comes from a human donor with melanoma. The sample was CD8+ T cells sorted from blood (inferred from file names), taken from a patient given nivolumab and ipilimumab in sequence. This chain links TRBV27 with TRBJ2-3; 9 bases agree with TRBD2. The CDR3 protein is CASSLVAGDNTDTQYF. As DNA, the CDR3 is TGTGCCAGCAGTTTGGTAGCGGGGGACAACACAGATACGCAGTATTTT.